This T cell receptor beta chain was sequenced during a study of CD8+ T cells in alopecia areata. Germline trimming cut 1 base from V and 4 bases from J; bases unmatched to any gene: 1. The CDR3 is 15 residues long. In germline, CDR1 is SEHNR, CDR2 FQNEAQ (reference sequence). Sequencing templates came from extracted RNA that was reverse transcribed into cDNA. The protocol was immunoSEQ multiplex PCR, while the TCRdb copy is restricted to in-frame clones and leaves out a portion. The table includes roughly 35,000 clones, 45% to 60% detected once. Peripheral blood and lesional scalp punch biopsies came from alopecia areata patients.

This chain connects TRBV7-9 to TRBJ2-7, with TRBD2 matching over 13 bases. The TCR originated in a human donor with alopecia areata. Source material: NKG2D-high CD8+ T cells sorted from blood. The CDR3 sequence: CASSLGGLAGYEQYF. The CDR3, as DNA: TGTGCCAGCAGCTTAGGGGGACTAGCGGGGTACGAGCAGTACTTC.